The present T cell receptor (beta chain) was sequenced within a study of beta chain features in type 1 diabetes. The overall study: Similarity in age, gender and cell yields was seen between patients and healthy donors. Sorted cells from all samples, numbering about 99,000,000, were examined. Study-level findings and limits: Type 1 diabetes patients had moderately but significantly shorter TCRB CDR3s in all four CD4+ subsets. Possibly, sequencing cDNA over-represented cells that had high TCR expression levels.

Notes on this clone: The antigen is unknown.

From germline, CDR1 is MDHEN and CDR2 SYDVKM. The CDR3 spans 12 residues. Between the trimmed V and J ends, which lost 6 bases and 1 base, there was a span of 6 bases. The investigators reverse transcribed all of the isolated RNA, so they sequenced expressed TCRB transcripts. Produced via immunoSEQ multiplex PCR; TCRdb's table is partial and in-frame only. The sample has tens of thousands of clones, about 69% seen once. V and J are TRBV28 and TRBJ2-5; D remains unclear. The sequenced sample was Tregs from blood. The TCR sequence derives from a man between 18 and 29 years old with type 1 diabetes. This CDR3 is CASSPIQETQYF. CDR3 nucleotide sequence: TGTGCCAGCAGCCCTATCCAAGAGACCCAGTACTTC.